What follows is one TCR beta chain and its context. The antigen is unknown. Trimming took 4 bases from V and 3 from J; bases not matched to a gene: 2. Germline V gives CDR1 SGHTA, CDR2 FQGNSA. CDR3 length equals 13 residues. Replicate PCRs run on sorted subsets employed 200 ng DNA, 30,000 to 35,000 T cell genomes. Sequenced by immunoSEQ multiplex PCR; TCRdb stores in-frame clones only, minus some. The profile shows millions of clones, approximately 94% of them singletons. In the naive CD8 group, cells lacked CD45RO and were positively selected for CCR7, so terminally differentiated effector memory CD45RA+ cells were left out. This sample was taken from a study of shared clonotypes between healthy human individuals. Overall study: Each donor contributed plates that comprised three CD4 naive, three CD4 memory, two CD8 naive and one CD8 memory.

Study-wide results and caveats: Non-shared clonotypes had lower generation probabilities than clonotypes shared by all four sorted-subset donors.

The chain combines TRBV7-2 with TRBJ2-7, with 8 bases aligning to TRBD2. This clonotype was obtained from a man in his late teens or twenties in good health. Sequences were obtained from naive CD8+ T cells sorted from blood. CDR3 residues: CASSSSGYYEQYF. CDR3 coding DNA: TGTGCCAGCAGCTCTAGCGGGTACTACGAGCAGTACTTC.